This TCR beta chain derives from a study of shared clonotypes between healthy human individuals. Study details: CD4 naive and memory got three plates each, CD8 naive two, CD8 memory one. Study-wide results and limits: Despite large depth, rarefaction showed incomplete sorted-subset sequencing.

A note on this clone: Its specificity is unknown.

Deep-level assay runs were performed. Profiling relied on immunoSEQ multiplex PCR, and the TCRdb table lists in-frame clones only, not all of them. The data hold some 500,000 clones, with 95% to 97% observed a single time. Sequenced input: naive CD4+ T cells sorted from blood. Subset specified: CD45RA+ positively selected. The clonotype was recovered from a woman aged 30 to 39 in good health.

The DNA of the CDR3 is TGCGCCAGCAGCTTGGAGTTCGGGAGTAGCTACGAGCAGTACTTC. This codes for CASSLEFGSSYEQYF. This chain connects TRBV5-1 to TRBJ2-7; D perhaps matches TRBD2 (6 bases). The germline V gene encodes CDR1 SGHRS and CDR2 YFSETQ. Trimming took 0 bases from V and 3 from J, leaving 13 bases between them. The CDR3 is 15 residues long.